The following is a T cell receptor beta chain sequence with its context. This clone occurred a few times. Its antigen is not yet known. No quality values exist for individual bases; no much larger clone is one base distant. In total, just over 650 healthy bone marrow donors made up the cohort. At the time of sampling, every cohort member was nominally healthy, though immune exposures that went unrecorded were likely present. The donor tested CMV seronegative and was one of the 352 seronegative cohort members. Each donor provided a peripheral blood sample, and peripheral blood mononuclear cells were used for TCR beta sequencing. The Qiagen DNeasy Blood Extraction Kit was used to extract genomic DNA from the blood cell samples. This record comes from a study of cytomegalovirus exposure and HLA in healthy donors (dated 2017 in TCRdb). Broadly, across the study: In an earlier analysis of roughly 500 of the donors, 276 Gb of sequence data and 100 million or so unique TCR beta sequences from some 170 million T cells were reported. High-throughput TCR immunosequencing, statistical association of individual TCRs with disease status, and machine learning were combined to predict cytomegalovirus infection status. Typing coverage varied by locus: about 629-640 donors for A, B, C, DRB1 and DQB1; more than 500 for DQA1; over 600 for DPA1; around 450 for DPB1. About 280 gigabases of sequencing data and tens of millions of unique TCR sequences made up an early release that covered 500 to 650 HLA-typed donors. An earlier analysis of around 580 of the donors used high-throughput TCR beta sequencing to judge whether each TCR beta V gene segment behaved as functional or pseudogenic. Because of strong linkage in the cohort, 5 or 6 DR-DQ haplotypes were treated as single units for association and clustering. A later analysis re-examined previously published TCR beta repertoires from 600 to 700 donors and added high-resolution HLA genotyping to investigate patterns of TCR occurrence. Rather than drawing on any new phenotypic data, the later analysis identified candidate immune exposures from TCR beta sequences and the way those sequences occurred across donors. The aim of the study was to test whether cataloging public T cell receptors could identify signatures of past pathogen exposure. Along with the approximately 670-subject first cohort, a separate validation cohort of about 110 different subjects was used. Using immunosequencing, the study profiled T cell repertoires from some 670 subjects and related those repertoires to cytomegalovirus serostatus. Genome-wide SNP genotypes for about three fifths of the roughly 670 donors were used in a later genetic analysis, which treated that subset as a discovery cohort. The genetic ancestry cluster associated with self-reported Caucasian donors included 65% to 90% of the approximately 400 genotyped donors. Both class I and class II loci were covered by HLA typing, at four-digit resolution. All discovery cohort repertoires had been generated using a single sequencing platform. Donor age, sex, ethnicity and CMV serostatus were compiled together with the repertoire data. Among about 400 genotyped donors of the cohort, an average of about 240,000 unique TCR beta nucleotide sequences was sequenced per donor, of which 15% to 20% were non-productive. Results and caveats for the whole study, not just this receptor: A further reported finding was that TCR beta sequences accurately predicted the HLA-A and HLA-B alleles for most subjects in the first cohort. Because HLA typing was missing for some donors at each locus, association tests included only the typed subset. A few of the identified cytomegalovirus-associated TCR beta chains were confirmed in vitro to be specific for cytomegalovirus antigens. A later analysis associated about 18,000 TCR beta sequences with specific HLA alleles at a false discovery rate of 0.05. According to a later analysis, most CMV-associated TCR beta chains appeared to be HLA-restricted, and the HLA associations seemed to be driven largely by CMV exposure. Most TCR sequences were seen in very few donors, while some public TCRs were found in many individuals. The earlier analysis of fewer than 750 of the donors excluded roughly 17 rarely observed V segments, including chromosome 9 orphons, because counts were too low. A later analysis reported that several top co-occurrence clusters appeared linked to parvovirus B19, influenza, CMV and Epstein-Barr virus. In a later analysis, HLA-associated TCR beta chains showed more clonal expansion and lower generation probabilities than non-associated chains that were equally common. Roughly uniform sequencing depth across donors was assumed in presence/absence analyses, although this assumption may not hold. Immune exposure information for the cohort was limited to CMV serostatus. In this cohort, only TCR beta chains were sequenced, and detectable features were limited by the absence of alpha or paired-chain data. An earlier analysis of around 500 of the donors showed that most TCR beta V segments appeared in productive rearrangements either about 87% or about 30% of the time, which broadly matched IMGT annotations. According to a later genetic analysis, donors in an Asian-associated ancestry cluster had fewer N-insertions in productive TCRs than the roughly 700-donor mean. The classifier was reported to diagnose cytomegalovirus status with high specificity and sensitivity in both the original and validation cohorts. Linkage disequilibrium might explain the correlated functional status among segregating V segments, but an unknown experimental factor could not be excluded. The study listed 150 to 200 TCR beta chains as associated with cytomegalovirus. When HLA alleles, especially DR and DQ, strongly co-occurred, attributing TCR associations to individual alleles was difficult. A later analysis found that TCR association rates varied across HLA loci, with DRB1 alleles showing the most associated TCRs and HLA-C alleles the fewest. An association between a missense DCLRE1C variant and V-gene and J-gene trimming of TCR beta chains was found in a later genetic analysis and replicated in an independent cohort. A cluster of highly shared sequence variants was judged likely to represent a technical artifact of the sequencing pipeline. It was suggested by the authors that the approach could potentially be generalized to other disease states and immunological phenotypes.

Receptor libraries were prepared by the immunoSEQ multiplex PCR assay. For the multiplex PCR, a mixture combining 60 forward primers for TCR Vbeta segments and 13 reverse primers for TCR Jbeta segments was used. The CDR3 region of rearranged TCR beta genes was amplified from genomic DNA by a multiplex PCR assay. On the Illumina HiSeq System, the amplified TCR beta libraries were sequenced as 87-base-pair reads. Under the source paper's analysis protocol: A later analysis counted 75 million to 100 million unique TCR beta chains across the roughly 700 repertoires, and roughly 10 million of these chains were shared by at least two donors. To remove PCR and sequencing errors, raw reads were error-corrected and collapsed into unique sequences using a nearest-neighbor algorithm that merged closely related sequences. To assign V, D and J gene segments, CDR3 sequences were aligned to IMGT reference sequences. For a sequence to be retained, at least a six-nucleotide match to both a V gene segment and a J gene segment was required. A rearrangement was called productive if the CDR3 had no stop codons and remained in frame with V and J, and every other rearrangement was called non-productive. Following IMGT convention, CDR3 was defined as the stretch from the second conserved V-encoded cysteine up to the conserved J-encoded phenylalanine. Sequences without an unambiguous match to a single V gene segment were excluded from the earlier analysis of 500 to 700 of the donors. An earlier analysis of approximately 590 of the donors called V segments functional above 56.7% productive rearrangements and segregating when the between-donor standard deviation exceeded 5%. A statistical classification framework was built for diagnosing cytomegalovirus status from the catalog of TCR beta chain sequences. V and J gene assignment, in a later analysis, came from comparing TCR nucleotide sequences with IMGT/GENE-DB human TR gene sequences. The TCRdist pipeline was used in a later analysis to assign CDR3 sequences and most-parsimonious VDJ recombination scenarios. In a later analysis, each TCR beta chain was defined by its CDR3 amino acid sequence together with its V-gene family, and reads lacking a unique V-gene family were excluded. To address suspected cross-contamination and a sequencing artifact, a later analysis removed approximately 590 highly shared, low-generation-probability nucleotide sequences. For each public chain, a later analysis derived a clonal expansion index from normalized ranks of inferred template counts within each repertoire. Generation probabilities in a later analysis came from a VDJ recombination model fitted to out-of-frame rearrangements, and those results were checked against IGoR. In a later analysis, hypergeometric tests were used to score TCR-TCR, TCR-HLA and TCR-CMV co-occurrence, with a repertoire-size bias correction applied to TCR pairs. In a later analysis, false discovery rates were estimated by permuting HLA or CMV assignments 20 times. In a later analysis, co-occurring TCRs were grouped using DBSCAN, and TCRdist sequence similarity was added for clustering within HLA-allele-positive subsets. Repertoires with fewer than 30,000 or more than 120,000 public chains were left out of co-occurrence clustering, as were several repertoires with anomalous nucleotide sharing. Drawn from immuneACCESS, this table holds only the in-frame rearrangements with V and J called that TCRdb kept. Clones are partly lost; checked studies trace under half to an unresolved V gene and leave the rest unexplained. V and J calls and clone size are as listed in that table; D and trimming were resolved from the DNA. This sample comprises some 94,000 clones, 65% to 85% of them detected only once. Roughly 3% of the sample is in the top ten clones.

The specimen was PBMCs. The clonotype was recovered from a man in his forties in good health and CMV-seronegative.

This receptor carries the CDR3 CASSLDREWAPQHF. The bases read TGTGCCAGCAGCCTCGACAGGGAGTGGGCGCCCCAGCATTTT. The chain is made from TRBV7-9 and TRBJ1-5, and 7 junctional nucleotides match TRBD1. The CDR3 runs 14 residues from the cysteine to the phenylalanine. Left in the record is the CDR3 DNA by itself, 42 bases read in frame from the first base. CDR1 SEHNR and CDR2 FQNEAQ are derived from the germline V gene (reference sequence). The germline V end is reduced by 5 bases and the J end by 9 bases; junction bases left unmatched: 10.